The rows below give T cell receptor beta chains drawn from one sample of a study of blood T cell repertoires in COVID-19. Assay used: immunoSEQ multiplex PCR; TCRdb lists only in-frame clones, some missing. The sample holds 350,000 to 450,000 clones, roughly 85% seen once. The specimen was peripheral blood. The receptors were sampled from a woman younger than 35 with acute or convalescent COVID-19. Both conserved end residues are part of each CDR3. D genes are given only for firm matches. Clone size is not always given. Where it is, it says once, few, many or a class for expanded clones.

CDR3aa: CASSQIPREGYTF
CDR3nt: TGTGCCAGCAGCCAAATCCCGAGGGAGGGCTACACCTTC
v_gene: TRBV14
j_gene: TRBJ1-2
d_gene: NA
abundance: NA

CDR3aa: CASKTGYSGSTDTQYF
CDR3nt: TGTGCCAGCAAAACAGGGTACTCGGGGAGCACAGATACGCAGTATTTT
v_gene: TRBV7-9
j_gene: TRBJ2-3
d_gene: NA
abundance: NA

CDR3aa: CASSQGLWGPQETQYF
CDR3nt: TGTGCCAGCAGCCAAGGTCTCTGGGGCCCTCAAGAGACCCAGTACTTC
v_gene: TRBV3-1/TRBV3-2
j_gene: TRBJ2-5
d_gene: NA
abundance: NA

CDR3aa: CASSQDGQGGYNEQFF
CDR3nt: TGTGCCAGCAGCCAAGATGGGCAGGGAGGCTACAATGAGCAGTTCTTC
v_gene: TRBV4-2
j_gene: TRBJ2-1
d_gene: NA
abundance: NA

CDR3aa: CASTKEEESNQPQHF
CDR3nt: TGTGCCAGCACCAAGGAGGAAGAAAGCAATCAGCCCCAGCATTTT
v_gene: TRBV28
j_gene: TRBJ1-5
d_gene: NA
abundance: NA

CDR3aa: CASTRSFGTGGEEQYF
CDR3nt: TGTGCCAGCACTCGATCTTTCGGGACTGGAGGGGAAGAGCAGTACTTC
v_gene: TRBV28
j_gene: TRBJ2-7
d_gene: NA
abundance: NA

CDR3aa: CASSPGGNIQYF
CDR3nt: TGTGCCAGCAGCCCGGGAGGAAACATTCAGTACTTC
v_gene: TRBV3-1/TRBV3-2
j_gene: TRBJ2-4
d_gene: TRBD2
abundance: NA

CDR3aa: CASSEVRQGARGSNQPQHF
CDR3nt: TGTGCCAGCAGTGAAGTTCGGCAGGGGGCGCGTGGGAGCAATCAGCCCCAGCATTTT
v_gene: TRBV2
j_gene: TRBJ1-5
d_gene: TRBD1
abundance: NA

CDR3aa: CASSQRPGTLSGDSPLHF
CDR3nt: TGTGCCAGCTCACAACGTCCCGGGACATTGTCGGGCGACTCACCCCTCCACTTT
v_gene: TRBV18
j_gene: TRBJ1-6
d_gene: NA
abundance: once

CDR3aa: CASSEGTSGGAFYNEQFF
CDR3nt: TGTGCCAGCAGCGAAGGGACTAGCGGGGGGGCCTTCTACAATGAGCAGTTCTTC
v_gene: TRBV28
j_gene: TRBJ2-1
d_gene: TRBD2
abundance: once

CDR3aa: CASSAAGNYGYTF
CDR3nt: TGTGCCAGCTCGGCGGCGGGAAACTATGGCTACACCTTC
v_gene: TRBV18
j_gene: TRBJ1-2
d_gene: NA
abundance: NA

CDR3aa: CASSLVAANTEAFF
CDR3nt: TGTGCCAGCAGCTTAGTAGCGGCGAACACTGAAGCTTTCTTT
v_gene: TRBV7-9
j_gene: TRBJ1-1
d_gene: NA
abundance: NA

CDR3aa: CASSQGEGEWYEQYF
CDR3nt: TGTGCCAGCAGCCAAGGAGAAGGAGAATGGTACGAGCAGTACTTC
v_gene: TRBV14
j_gene: TRBJ2-7
d_gene: NA
abundance: NA

CDR3aa: CSVEPETYGYTF
CDR3nt: TGCAGCGTTGAGCCAGAGACATATGGCTACACCTTC
v_gene: TRBV29-1
j_gene: TRBJ1-2
d_gene: NA
abundance: NA

CDR3aa: CASRGTGVVAGELFF
CDR3nt: TGCGCCAGCAGGGGGACAGGGGTTGTAGCCGGGGAGCTGTTTTTT
v_gene: TRBV4-1
j_gene: TRBJ2-2
d_gene: TRBD1
abundance: NA

CDR3aa: CASSVVARTDTQYF
CDR3nt: TGTGCCAGCAGTGTAGTAGCTCGGACAGATACGCAGTATTTT
v_gene: TRBV6-6
j_gene: TRBJ2-3
d_gene: NA
abundance: NA

CDR3aa: CAISSDRDQPQHF
CDR3nt: TGTGCCATCAGTTCGGACAGGGATCAGCCCCAGCATTTT
v_gene: TRBV10-3
j_gene: TRBJ1-5
d_gene: TRBD1
abundance: few

CDR3aa: CASSLAEGRMNTEAFF
CDR3nt: TGTGCCAGCAGCTTAGCTGAGGGTCGGATGAACACTGAAGCTTTCTTT
v_gene: TRBV7-2
j_gene: TRBJ1-1
d_gene: NA
abundance: NA

CDR3aa: CASSLWRGGIINSPLHF
CDR3nt: TGTGCCAGCAGCTTATGGCGGGGGGGAATAATAAATTCACCCCTCCACTTT
v_gene: TRBV7-9
j_gene: TRBJ1-6
d_gene: NA
abundance: NA

CDR3aa: CASSAGTAEAFF
CDR3nt: TGTGCCAGCAGCGCAGGGACAGCTGAAGCTTTCTTT
v_gene: TRBV7-9
j_gene: TRBJ1-1
d_gene: TRBD1
abundance: NA

CDR3aa: CASSLGTGNYGYTF
CDR3nt: TGTGCCAGCAGCTTAGGCACAGGTAACTATGGCTACACCTTC
v_gene: TRBV7-2
j_gene: TRBJ1-2
d_gene: NA
abundance: NA

CDR3aa: CASRGDRGYNEKLFF
CDR3nt: TGCGCCAGCAGGGGAGACAGGGGCTATAATGAAAAACTGTTTTTT
v_gene: TRBV4-1
j_gene: TRBJ1-4
d_gene: TRBD1
abundance: NA